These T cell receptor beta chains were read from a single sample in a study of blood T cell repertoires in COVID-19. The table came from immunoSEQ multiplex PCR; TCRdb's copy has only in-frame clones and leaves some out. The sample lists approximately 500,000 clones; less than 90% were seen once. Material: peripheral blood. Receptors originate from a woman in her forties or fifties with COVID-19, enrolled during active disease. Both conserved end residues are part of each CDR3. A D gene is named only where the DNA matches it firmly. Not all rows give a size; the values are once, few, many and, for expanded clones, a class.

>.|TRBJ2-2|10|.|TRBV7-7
TGTGCCAGCAGCCACCCCGGGGAGTTTTTT
CASSHPGEFF
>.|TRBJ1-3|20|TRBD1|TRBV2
TGTGCCAGCAGCGACAGGGGAAGGTCTCTAGCCGATTCCTCTGGAAACACCATATATTTT
CASSDRGRSLADSSGNTIYF
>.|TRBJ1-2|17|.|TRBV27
TGTGCCAGCAGTCGTCTCTCTCCCCCGGGTCCAATCTATGGCTACACCTTC
CASSRLSPPGPIYGYTF
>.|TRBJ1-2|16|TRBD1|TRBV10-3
TGTGCCATCAGCGAACAAACGGGGACAGAAAACTATGGCTACACCTTC
CAISEQTGTENYGYTF
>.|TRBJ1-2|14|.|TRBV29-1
TGCAGCGTTAGTTCAGGGGTAGCTAACTATGGCTACACCTTC
CSVSSGVANYGYTF
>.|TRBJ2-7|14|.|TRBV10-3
TGTGCCATCAGTGAGTCACCAGGGGCCTACGAGCAGTACTTC
CAISESPGAYEQYF
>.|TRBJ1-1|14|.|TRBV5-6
TGTGCCAGCAGCTTGGGGGGCATGAACACTGAAGCTTTCTTT
CASSLGGMNTEAFF
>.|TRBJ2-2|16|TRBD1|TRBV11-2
TGTGCCAGCAGCTTAGGACAGGGGGCAGGTATCGGGGAGCTGTTTTTT
CASSLGQGAGIGELFF
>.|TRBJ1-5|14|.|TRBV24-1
TGTGCCACCAGTGAGGGGGGGCTGCATCAGCCCCAGCATTTT
CATSEGGLHQPQHF
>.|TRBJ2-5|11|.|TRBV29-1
TGCAGCGTTGGACAGCCAGAGACCCAGTACTTC
CSVGQPETQYF
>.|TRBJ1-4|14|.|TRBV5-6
TGTGCCAGCAGCTCCTCATACAGGGACGAAAAACTGTTTTTT
CASSSSYRDEKLFF
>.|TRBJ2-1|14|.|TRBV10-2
TGCGCCAGCAGATCTGGCGGGGTATACAATGAGCAGTTCTTC
CASRSGGVYNEQFF
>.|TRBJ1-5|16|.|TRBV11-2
TGTGCCAGCAGCCCCTCTGACGGACGGGGGAATCAGCCCCAGCATTTT
CASSPSDGRGNQPQHF
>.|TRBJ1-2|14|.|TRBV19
TGTGCCAGTAGTATGAACAATCAGGCAGGTGGCTACACCTTC
CASSMNNQAGGYTF
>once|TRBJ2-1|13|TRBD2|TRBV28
TGTGCCAGCAGCCCGGGGGGGCCGTATGAGCAGTTCTTC
CASSPGGPYEQFF
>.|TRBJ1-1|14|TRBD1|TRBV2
TGTGCCAGCAGGGACAGGGGTAAGGACACTGAAGCTTTCTTT
CASRDRGKDTEAFF
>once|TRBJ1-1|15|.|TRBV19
TGTGCCAGTAGTAAGGCGGTTTCTTTGAACACTGAAGCTTTCTTT
CASSKAVSLNTEAFF
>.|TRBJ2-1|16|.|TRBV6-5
TGTGCCAGCAGTTACTCACGGGCTAGCCAGTACAATGAGCAGTTCTTC
CASSYSRASQYNEQFF
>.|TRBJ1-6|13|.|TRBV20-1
TGCAGTGCTAGTAGCAGGGTAGGGTCACCCCTCCACTTT
CSASSRVGSPLHF
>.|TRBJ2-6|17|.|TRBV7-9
TGTGCCAGCAGCTTAGCGCAGGGGTTCTCTGGGGCCAACGTCCTGACTTTC
CASSLAQGFSGANVLTF
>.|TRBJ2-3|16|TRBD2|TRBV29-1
TGCAGCGTCCCCCCCGGGCGGGGGGGCCGGGGAGATACGCAGTATTTT
CSVPPGRGGRGDTQYF
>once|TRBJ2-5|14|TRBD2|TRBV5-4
TGTGCCAGCAGCTTTGAGGGGCGGGGGGAGACCCAGTACTTC
CASSFEGRGETQYF
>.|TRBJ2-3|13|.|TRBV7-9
TGTGCCAGCAGCCCCGACAGTACAGATACGCAGTATTTT
CASSPDSTDTQYF
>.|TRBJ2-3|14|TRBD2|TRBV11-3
TGTGCCAGCAGCGACCAGAAGGGAGGGGATACGCAGTATTTT
CASSDQKGGDTQYF
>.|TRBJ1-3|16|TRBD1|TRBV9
TGTGCCAGCAGCGTCTCCTCCGGGACAGCTGGAAACACCATATATTTT
CASSVSSGTAGNTIYF
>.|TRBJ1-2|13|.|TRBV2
TGTGCCAGCAGTGAGGGGCCGAGCTGGGGCTACACCTTC
CASSEGPSWGYTF
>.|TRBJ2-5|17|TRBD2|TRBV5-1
TGCGCCAGCAGCCCAGGGACTAGCGGGGTCGGAGGAGAGACCCAGTACTTC
CASSPGTSGVGGETQYF
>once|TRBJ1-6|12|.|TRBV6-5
TGTGCCAGCAGTCGGGTAGCTTCACCCCTCCACTTT
CASSRVASPLHF
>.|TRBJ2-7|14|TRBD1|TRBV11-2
TGTGCCAGCAGCCGAACAGGGGTTCCCTACGAGCAGTACTTC
CASSRTGVPYEQYF
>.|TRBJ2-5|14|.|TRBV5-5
TGTGCCAGCAGCTTGGGACGGCTAGAAGAGACCCAGTACTTC
CASSLGRLEETQYF
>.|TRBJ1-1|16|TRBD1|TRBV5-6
TGTGCCAGCAGCTCTTTACGACAGGGCGTGGACACTGAAGCTTTCTTT
CASSSLRQGVDTEAFF
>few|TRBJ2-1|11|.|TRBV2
TGTTTATCTAGCTCCTACAATGAGCAGTTCTTC
CLSSSYNEQFF
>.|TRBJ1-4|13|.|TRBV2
TGTGCCACCCACCGGGGAGGAGAAGAAAAACTGTTTTTT
CATHRGGEEKLFF
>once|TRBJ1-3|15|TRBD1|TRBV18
TGTGCCAGCTCACCGACAGGGAGCTCTGGAAACACCATATATTTT
CASSPTGSSGNTIYF
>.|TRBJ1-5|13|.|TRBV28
TGTGCCAGCAGCTCCGGGGGGTATCAGCCCCAGCATTTT
CASSSGGYQPQHF
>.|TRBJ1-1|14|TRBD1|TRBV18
TGTGCCAGCCTACCGGGGACAGGGAACACTGAAGCTTTCTTT
CASLPGTGNTEAFF
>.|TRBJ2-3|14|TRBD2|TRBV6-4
TGTGCCACCCGACTAGCGGAGCCCACAGATACGCAGTATTTT
CATRLAEPTDTQYF
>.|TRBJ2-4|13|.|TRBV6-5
TGTGCCAGCAGTTTTTCGTCAGGGAACGATCAGTACTTC
CASSFSSGNDQYF
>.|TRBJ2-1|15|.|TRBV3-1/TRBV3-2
TGTGCCAGCAGCCAAGTAGGCGGATCCTACAATGAGCAGTTCTTC
CASSQVGGSYNEQFF
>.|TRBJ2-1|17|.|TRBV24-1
TGTGCCACCAGTGATTCCTCCCCGACTAGCTCCTACAATGAGCAGTTCTTC
CATSDSSPTSSYNEQFF
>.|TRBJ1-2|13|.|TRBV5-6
TGTGCCAGCAGAGAGTCCGCTAACTATGGCTACACCTTC
CASRESANYGYTF
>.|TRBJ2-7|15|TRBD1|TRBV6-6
TGTGCCAGCAGTCGATCCGGGACAGGGCTCGACGAGCAGTACTTC
CASSRSGTGLDEQYF
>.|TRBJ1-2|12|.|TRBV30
TGTGCCTGGAGTGTAGGGGGGGGTGGCTACACCTTC
CAWSVGGGGYTF
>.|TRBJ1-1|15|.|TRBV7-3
TGTGCCAGCAGCTTAAACCCCGGGGGGGAACCTGAAGCTTTCTTT
CASSLNPGGEPEAFF
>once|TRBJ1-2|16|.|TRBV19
TGTGCCAGTAGTATTGATTCTACCCCCACAGGGAATGGCTACACCTTC
CASSIDSTPTGNGYTF
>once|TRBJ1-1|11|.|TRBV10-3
TGTGCCATCAGTTGGGGCGCTGAAGCTTTCTTT
CAISWGAEAFF
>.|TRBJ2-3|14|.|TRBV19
TGTGCCAGTAGTCCCCTCGCCAGGGGAGATACGCAGTATTTT
CASSPLARGDTQYF
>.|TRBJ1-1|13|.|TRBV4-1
TGCGCCAGCAGCCGAACACGAAACACTGAAGCTTTCTTT
CASSRTRNTEAFF
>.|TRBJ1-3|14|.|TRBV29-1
TGCAGCGTTGAGGACAGTCTGGCTGGAAACACCATATATTTT
CSVEDSLAGNTIYF
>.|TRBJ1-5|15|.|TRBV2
TGTGCCAGCAATATTGTGGCAGGGGCTAATCAGCCCCAGCATTTT
CASNIVAGANQPQHF
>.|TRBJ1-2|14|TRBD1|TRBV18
TGTGCCAGCTCACGGAGGGGGCAGGACTATGGCTACACCTTC
CASSRRGQDYGYTF
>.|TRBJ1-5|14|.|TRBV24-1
TGTGCCACCAGTAAACAGGGTGGCAATCAGCCCCAGCATTTT
CATSKQGGNQPQHF
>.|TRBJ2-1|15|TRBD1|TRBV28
TGTGCCAGCAGGTCCGGGACAGGGGGCTTCAATGAGCAGTTCTTC
CASRSGTGGFNEQFF
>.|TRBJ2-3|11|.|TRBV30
TGTGCCTGGAGTCCCTTAGATACGCAGTATTTT
CAWSPLDTQYF